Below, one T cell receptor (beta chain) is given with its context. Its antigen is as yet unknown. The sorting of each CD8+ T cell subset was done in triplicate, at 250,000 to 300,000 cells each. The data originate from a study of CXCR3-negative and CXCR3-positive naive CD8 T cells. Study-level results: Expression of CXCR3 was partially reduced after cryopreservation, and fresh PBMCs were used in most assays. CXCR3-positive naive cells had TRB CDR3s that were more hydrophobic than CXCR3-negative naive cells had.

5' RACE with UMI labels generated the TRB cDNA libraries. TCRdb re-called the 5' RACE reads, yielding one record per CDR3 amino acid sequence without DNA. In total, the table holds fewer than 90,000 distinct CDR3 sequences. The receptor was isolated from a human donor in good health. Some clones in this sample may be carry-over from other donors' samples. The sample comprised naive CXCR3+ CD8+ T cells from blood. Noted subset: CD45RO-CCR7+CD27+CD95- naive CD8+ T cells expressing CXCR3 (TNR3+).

CDR3 amino acids: CASSFLNEQFF. The V and J genes are TRBV7-8 and TRBJ2-1. The CDR3 consists of 11 residues. The germline CDR1 and CDR2 sequences are SGHVS and FQNEAQ.